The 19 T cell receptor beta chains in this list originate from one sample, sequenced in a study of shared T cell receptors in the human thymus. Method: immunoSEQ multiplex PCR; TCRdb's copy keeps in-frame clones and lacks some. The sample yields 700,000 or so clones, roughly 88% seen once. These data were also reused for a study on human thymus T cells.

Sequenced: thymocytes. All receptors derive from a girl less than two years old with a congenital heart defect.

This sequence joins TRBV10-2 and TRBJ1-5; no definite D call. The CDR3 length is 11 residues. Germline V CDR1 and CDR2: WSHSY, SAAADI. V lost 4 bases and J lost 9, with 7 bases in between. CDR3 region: CASSGGGPQHF. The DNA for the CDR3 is TGCGCCAGCAGTGGGGGAGGGCCCCAGCATTTT.

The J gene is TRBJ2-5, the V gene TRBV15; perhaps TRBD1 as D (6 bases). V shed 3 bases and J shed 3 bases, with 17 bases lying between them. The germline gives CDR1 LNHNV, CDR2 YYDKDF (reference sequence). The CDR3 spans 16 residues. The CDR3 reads CATSRTQTGREETQYF. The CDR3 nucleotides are TGTGCCACCAGCAGGACGCAGACAGGCCGAGAAGAGACCCAGTACTTC.

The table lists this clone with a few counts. The DNA of the CDR3 is TGTGCCAGCAGTTTATCCGCCTGGCCGAGGGGAGGCTATGGCTACACCTTC. Its protein is CASSLSAWPRGGYGYTF. J is TRBJ1-2 and V is TRBV27; a weak D match, TRBD1 (5 bases). The CDR3 is 17 amino acids. Per the germline V gene, CDR1 is MNHEY and CDR2 is SMNVEV (reference sequence). V was cut by 0 bases and J by 4 bases, with 18 bases left in between.

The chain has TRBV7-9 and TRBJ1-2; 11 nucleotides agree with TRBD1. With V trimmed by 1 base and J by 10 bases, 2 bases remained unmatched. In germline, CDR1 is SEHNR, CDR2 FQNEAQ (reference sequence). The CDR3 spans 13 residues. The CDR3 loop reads CASSLVGQGVYTF. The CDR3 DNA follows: TGTGCCAGCAGCTTAGTGGGACAGGGGGTCTACACCTTC.

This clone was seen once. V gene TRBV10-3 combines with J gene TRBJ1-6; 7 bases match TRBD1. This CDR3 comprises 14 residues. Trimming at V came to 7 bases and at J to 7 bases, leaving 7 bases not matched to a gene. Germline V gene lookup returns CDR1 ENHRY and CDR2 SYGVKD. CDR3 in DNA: TGTGCCATCAAACCGGGACAGCCCAATTCACCCCTCCACTTT. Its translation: CAIKPGQPNSPLHF.

Here the CDR3 DNA reads TGTGCCACCAGCAGAGACACGGGCTACGAGCAGTACTTC. This gives the protein CATSRDTGYEQYF. The chain recombines TRBV15 with TRBJ2-7; D gene uncertain. V gave up 0 bases and J gave up 3 bases, with 6 bases separating them. Per the germline V gene, CDR1 is LNHNV and CDR2 is YYDKDF (reference sequence). The CDR3 has 13 amino acids. Supplemented by reference TRBV15 and TRBJ2-7, the full variable domain reads DAMVIQNPRYQVTQFGKPVTLSCSQTLNHNVMYWYQQKSSQAPKLLFHYYDKDFNNEADTPDNFQSRRPNTSFCFLDIRSPGLGDTAMYLCATSRDTGYEQYFGPGTRLTVT.

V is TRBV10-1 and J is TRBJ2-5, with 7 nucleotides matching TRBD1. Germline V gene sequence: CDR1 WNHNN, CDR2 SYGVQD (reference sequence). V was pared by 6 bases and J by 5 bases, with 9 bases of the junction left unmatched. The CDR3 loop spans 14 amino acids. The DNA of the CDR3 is TGCGCCAGCAGCCTGACAGGGATAGGGGAGACCCAGTACTTC. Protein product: CASSLTGIGETQYF.

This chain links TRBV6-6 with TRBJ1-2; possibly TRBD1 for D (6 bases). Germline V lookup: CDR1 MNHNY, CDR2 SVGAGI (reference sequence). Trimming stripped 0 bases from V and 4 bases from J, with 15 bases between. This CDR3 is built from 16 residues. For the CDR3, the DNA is TGTGCCAGCAGTTACTCGAACGGGGGGCTAACCTATGGCTACACCTTC. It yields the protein CASSYSNGGLTYGYTF.

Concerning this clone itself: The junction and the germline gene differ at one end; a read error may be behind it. The CDR3 nucleotides are TGTGCCTGGAGTGTTCGGGACTCCACCCCGACGGAGTACTTC. Protein: CAWSVRDSTPTEYF. The rearrangement uses TRBV30 and TRBJ1-2; possible D gene TRBD1, 5 bases. This CDR3 region has 14 residues. Germline V lookup: CDR1 GTSNPN, CDR2 SVGIG (reference sequence).

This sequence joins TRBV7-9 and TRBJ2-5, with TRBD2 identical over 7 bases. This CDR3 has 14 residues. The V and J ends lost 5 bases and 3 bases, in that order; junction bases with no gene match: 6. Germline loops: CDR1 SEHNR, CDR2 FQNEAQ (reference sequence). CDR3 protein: CASSIWTSEETQYF. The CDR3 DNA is TGTGCCAGCAGCATCTGGACTAGTGAAGAGACCCAGTACTTC.

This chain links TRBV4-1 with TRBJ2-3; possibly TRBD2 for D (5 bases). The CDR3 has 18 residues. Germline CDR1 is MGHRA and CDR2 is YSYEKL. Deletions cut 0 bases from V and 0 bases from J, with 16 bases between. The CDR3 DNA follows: TGCGCCAGCAGCCAAGATTTAAATGCACGGGGAAGCACAGATACGCAGTATTTT. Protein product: CASSQDLNARGSTDTQYF.

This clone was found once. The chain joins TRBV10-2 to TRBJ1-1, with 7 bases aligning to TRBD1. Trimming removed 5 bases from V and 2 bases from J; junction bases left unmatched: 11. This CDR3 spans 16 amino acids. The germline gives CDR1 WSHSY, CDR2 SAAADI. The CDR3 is CASSLPAYRGNTEAFF. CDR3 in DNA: TGCGCCAGCAGTCTCCCCGCCTACAGGGGTAACACTGAAGCTTTCTTT.

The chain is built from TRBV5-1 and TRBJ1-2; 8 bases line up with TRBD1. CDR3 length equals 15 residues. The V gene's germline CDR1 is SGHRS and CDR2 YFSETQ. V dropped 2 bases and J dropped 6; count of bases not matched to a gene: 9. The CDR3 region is CASSFGPGTGHGYTF. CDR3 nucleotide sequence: TGCGCCAGCAGCTTCGGCCCCGGGACAGGCCATGGCTACACCTTC.

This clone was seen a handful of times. The CDR3 here is CATSRDLTVYGYTF. The DNA of the CDR3 is TGTGCCACCAGCAGAGATCTTACAGTCTATGGCTACACCTTC. The chain employs TRBV15 and TRBJ1-2; D is undetermined. The CDR3 length is 14 residues. V lost 0 bases and J lost 4, with 9 bases in between. Germline CDR1 LNHNV, CDR2 YYDKDF (reference sequence).

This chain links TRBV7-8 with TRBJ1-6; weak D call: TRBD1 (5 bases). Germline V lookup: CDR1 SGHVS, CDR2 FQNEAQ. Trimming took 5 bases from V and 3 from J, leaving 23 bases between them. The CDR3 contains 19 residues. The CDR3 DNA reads TGTGCCAGCAGCCCCCCCGGGATGAGAGAGGGACTCTATAATTCACCCCTCCACTTT. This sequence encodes CASSPPGMREGLYNSPLHF.

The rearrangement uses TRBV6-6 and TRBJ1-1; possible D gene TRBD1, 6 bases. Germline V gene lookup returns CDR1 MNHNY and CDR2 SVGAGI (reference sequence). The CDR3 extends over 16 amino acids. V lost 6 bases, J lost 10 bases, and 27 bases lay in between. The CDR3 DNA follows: TGTGCCAGCAGAATGAGGAGCGCTAAAACGCGAGGGGGAGCTTTCTTT. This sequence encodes CASRMRSAKTRGGAFF.

CDR3 region: CASSDTGDAFF. The CDR3 DNA reads as TGTGCCAGCAGCGATACAGGAGACGCTTTCTTT. The rearrangement uses TRBV2 and TRBJ1-1; D is perhaps TRBD1 (5 bases). CDR1 SNHLY and CDR2 FYNNEI come from the germline V gene. The CDR3 totals 11 residues. V shed 6 bases and J shed 11 bases, with 13 bases lying between them.

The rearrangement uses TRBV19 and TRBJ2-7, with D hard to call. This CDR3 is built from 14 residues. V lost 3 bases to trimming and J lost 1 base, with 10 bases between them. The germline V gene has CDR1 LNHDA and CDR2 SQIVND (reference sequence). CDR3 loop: CASSIRVGSYEQYF. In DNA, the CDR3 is TGTGCCAGTAGTATTCGGGTTGGATCCTACGAGCAGTACTTC.

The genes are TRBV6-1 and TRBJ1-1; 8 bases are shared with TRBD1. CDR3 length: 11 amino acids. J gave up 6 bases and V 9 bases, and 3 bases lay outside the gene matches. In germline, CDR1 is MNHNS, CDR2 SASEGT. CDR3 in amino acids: CASQGAAEAFF. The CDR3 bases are TGTGCCAGTCAGGGGGCGGCTGAAGCTTTCTTT.